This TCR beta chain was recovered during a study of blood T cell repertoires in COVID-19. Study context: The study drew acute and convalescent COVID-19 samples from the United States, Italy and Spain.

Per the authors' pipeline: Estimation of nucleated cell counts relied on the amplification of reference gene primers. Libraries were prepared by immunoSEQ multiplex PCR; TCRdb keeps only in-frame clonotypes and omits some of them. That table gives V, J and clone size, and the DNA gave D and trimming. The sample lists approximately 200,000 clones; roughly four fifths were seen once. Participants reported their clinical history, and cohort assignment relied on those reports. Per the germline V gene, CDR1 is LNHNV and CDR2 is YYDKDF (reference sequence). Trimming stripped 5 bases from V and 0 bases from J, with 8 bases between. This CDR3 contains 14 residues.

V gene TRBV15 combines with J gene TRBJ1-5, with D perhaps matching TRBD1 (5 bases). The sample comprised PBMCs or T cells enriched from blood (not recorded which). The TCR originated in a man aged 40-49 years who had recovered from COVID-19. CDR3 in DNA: TGTGCCACCAGCGGGGGGAGTAGCAATCAGCCCCAGCATTTT. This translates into CATSGGSSNQPQHF.